This is a list of T cell receptor beta chains from one sample in a study of T cell responses to AZD1222 COVID-19 vaccine. Assay used: immunoSEQ multiplex PCR; TCRdb lists only in-frame clones, some missing. The table lists more than 100,000 clones, about nine tenths of them singletons. This sample comprised peripheral blood, obtained on day 0 of AZD1222 vaccination. The receptors were gathered from an adult in good health. Each CDR3 is given with its conserved first and last residue. Fields, in order: D gene, V gene, clone size, J gene, CDR3 protein, CDR3 DNA. The D gene is left open where the match is weak. A clone size is listed for some rows: how often the clone was seen (once, few, many), or a class if it is expanded.

D gene: -; V gene: TRBV4-3; clone size: -; J gene: TRBJ1-4; CDR3 protein: CASSQDLQGSNEKLFF; CDR3 DNA: TGCGCCAGCAGCCAAGATTTGCAGGGTTCGAATGAAAAACTGTTTTTT
D gene: -; V gene: TRBV19; clone size: -; J gene: TRBJ1-6; CDR3 protein: CASSIGGAYSPLHF; CDR3 DNA: TGTGCCAGTAGTATCGGAGGGGCGTATTCACCCCTCCACTTT
D gene: TRBD2; V gene: TRBV5-1; clone size: -; J gene: TRBJ2-1; CDR3 protein: CASGVSGGGSNEQFF; CDR3 DNA: TGCGCCAGCGGGGTTTCTGGCGGGGGTTCCAATGAGCAGTTCTTC
D gene: -; V gene: TRBV18; clone size: -; J gene: TRBJ2-6; CDR3 protein: CASSPGSGSGANVLTF; CDR3 DNA: TGTGCCAGCTCACCGGGCTCAGGGTCTGGGGCCAACGTCCTGACTTTC
D gene: -; V gene: TRBV12-3/TRBV12-4; clone size: -; J gene: TRBJ1-2; CDR3 protein: CASSPRVFYGYTF; CDR3 DNA: TGTGCCAGCAGCCCGCGGGTTTTCTATGGCTACACCTTC
D gene: TRBD2; V gene: TRBV5-1; clone size: -; J gene: TRBJ2-4; CDR3 protein: CASSSIAGDKNIQYF; CDR3 DNA: TGCGCCAGCAGCTCAATAGCGGGGGACAAAAACATTCAGTACTTC
D gene: TRBD2; V gene: TRBV11-2; clone size: -; J gene: TRBJ2-5; CDR3 protein: CASSFLAGGLETQYF; CDR3 DNA: TGTGCCAGCAGCTTCCTAGCGGGGGGGCTCGAGACCCAGTACTTC
D gene: TRBD2; V gene: TRBV6-2/TRBV6-3; clone size: -; J gene: TRBJ2-1; CDR3 protein: CASSPGLADYNEQFF; CDR3 DNA: TGTGCCAGCAGTCCGGGACTAGCGGACTACAATGAGCAGTTCTTC
D gene: -; V gene: TRBV19; clone size: -; J gene: TRBJ1-1; CDR3 protein: CASSIYRQGKGNTEAFF; CDR3 DNA: TGTGCCAGTAGTATATATAGGCAGGGGAAGGGGAACACTGAAGCTTTCTTT
D gene: TRBD1; V gene: TRBV18; clone size: -; J gene: TRBJ1-5; CDR3 protein: CASSPSLGQGVHQPQHF; CDR3 DNA: TGTGCCAGCTCACCAAGCTTGGGACAGGGGGTCCATCAGCCCCAGCATTTT
D gene: -; V gene: TRBV21-1; clone size: -; J gene: TRBJ1-2; CDR3 protein: CASSKEGGRLAVQHGYTF; CDR3 DNA: TGTGCCAGCAGCAAAGAGGGTGGCAGGCTGGCGGTTCAGCATGGCTACACCTTC
D gene: -; V gene: TRBV27; clone size: -; J gene: TRBJ2-1; CDR3 protein: CASSPDNYNEQFF; CDR3 DNA: TGTGCCAGCAGTCCTGACAACTACAATGAGCAGTTCTTC
D gene: -; V gene: TRBV2; clone size: -; J gene: TRBJ1-1; CDR3 protein: CASSSPSNTEAFF; CDR3 DNA: TGTGCCAGCAGCAGCCCTTCGAACACTGAAGCTTTCTTT
D gene: -; V gene: TRBV5-1; clone size: -; J gene: TRBJ1-1; CDR3 protein: CASSSRGAGNTEAFF; CDR3 DNA: TGCGCCAGCAGCTCCCGAGGGGCGGGGAACACTGAAGCTTTCTTT
D gene: TRBD2; V gene: TRBV7-9; clone size: -; J gene: TRBJ2-7; CDR3 protein: CASSLASAGLHEQYF; CDR3 DNA: TGTGCCAGCAGCTTAGCGTCGGCGGGACTACACGAGCAGTACTTC
D gene: TRBD1; V gene: TRBV6-5; clone size: -; J gene: TRBJ2-7; CDR3 protein: CASSRGTGGIYEQYF; CDR3 DNA: TGTGCCAGCAGTAGAGGGACAGGGGGAATCTACGAGCAGTACTTC
D gene: TRBD1; V gene: TRBV19; clone size: -; J gene: TRBJ1-1; CDR3 protein: CATNARGHRGAFF; CDR3 DNA: TGTGCCACAAACGCCAGGGGGCATCGCGGAGCTTTCTTT
D gene: TRBD2; V gene: TRBV19; clone size: -; J gene: TRBJ2-1; CDR3 protein: CASSIYTSGDNEQFF; CDR3 DNA: TGTGCCAGTAGTATATATACTAGCGGGGACAATGAGCAGTTCTTC
D gene: -; V gene: TRBV7-9; clone size: -; J gene: TRBJ2-1; CDR3 protein: CASSLDLRFGEQFF; CDR3 DNA: TGTGCCAGCAGCTTGGACCTACGGTTCGGTGAGCAGTTCTTC
D gene: -; V gene: TRBV7-6; clone size: few; J gene: TRBJ1-5; CDR3 protein: CASSRGAGSNQPQHF; CDR3 DNA: TGTGCCAGCAGCCGAGGGGCAGGGAGCAATCAGCCCCAGCATTTT
D gene: TRBD1; V gene: TRBV29-1; clone size: -; J gene: TRBJ1-2; CDR3 protein: CSVLRTGTGSGYTF; CDR3 DNA: TGCAGCGTACTCCGAACCGGGACAGGCAGTGGCTACACCTTC
D gene: TRBD1; V gene: TRBV6-5; clone size: few; J gene: TRBJ1-6; CDR3 protein: CASSYRGQSPLHF; CDR3 DNA: TGTGCCAGCAGTTACAGGGGGCAGTCACCCCTCCACTTT
D gene: -; V gene: TRBV4-1; clone size: few; J gene: TRBJ1-2; CDR3 protein: CASSQDGASVYGYTF; CDR3 DNA: TGCGCCAGCAGCCAAGATGGGGCTTCCGTATATGGCTACACCTTC
D gene: -; V gene: TRBV19; clone size: -; J gene: TRBJ2-7; CDR3 protein: CASSIRVQTYEQYF; CDR3 DNA: TGTGCCAGTAGTATCCGGGTGCAGACCTACGAGCAGTACTTC
D gene: -; V gene: TRBV11-3; clone size: -; J gene: TRBJ1-1; CDR3 protein: CASSLDRGKRAFF; CDR3 DNA: TGTGCCAGCAGCTTAGATCGCGGGAAAAGGGCTTTCTTT
D gene: -; V gene: TRBV29-1; clone size: -; J gene: TRBJ1-2; CDR3 protein: CSVEKGFNYGYTF; CDR3 DNA: TGCAGCGTTGAAAAGGGGTTTAACTATGGCTACACCTTC
D gene: TRBD1; V gene: TRBV10-1; clone size: -; J gene: TRBJ2-7; CDR3 protein: CASSGQGAYEQYF; CDR3 DNA: TGCGCCAGCAGTGGACAGGGTGCCTACGAGCAGTACTTC
D gene: -; V gene: TRBV19; clone size: -; J gene: TRBJ1-3; CDR3 protein: CASSIRYSGNTIYF; CDR3 DNA: TGTGCCAGTAGTATCCGGTACTCTGGAAACACCATATATTTT
D gene: -; V gene: TRBV30; clone size: -; J gene: TRBJ2-1; CDR3 protein: CASRQESYNEQFF; CDR3 DNA: TGTGCCTCCCGGCAAGAATCCTACAATGAGCAGTTCTTC
D gene: -; V gene: TRBV4-1; clone size: once; J gene: TRBJ2-7; CDR3 protein: CASSQETGRSSYEQYF; CDR3 DNA: TGCGCCAGCAGCCAGGAGACAGGCCGGAGCTCCTACGAGCAGTACTTC
D gene: -; V gene: TRBV15; clone size: -; J gene: TRBJ2-3; CDR3 protein: CATSSDLDYTDTQYF; CDR3 DNA: TGTGCCACCAGCTCCGACTTAGACTACACAGATACGCAGTATTTT
D gene: -; V gene: TRBV5-8; clone size: -; J gene: TRBJ1-5; CDR3 protein: CASSPQGGFSNQPQHF; CDR3 DNA: TGTGCCAGCAGCCCCCAAGGGGGATTTAGCAATCAGCCCCAGCATTTT
D gene: -; V gene: TRBV7-9; clone size: -; J gene: TRBJ2-7; CDR3 protein: CASSQGPGRASEQYF; CDR3 DNA: TGTGCCAGCAGTCAAGGGCCGGGTCGGGCGTCCGAGCAGTACTTC
D gene: TRBD1; V gene: TRBV19; clone size: -; J gene: TRBJ1-2; CDR3 protein: CAGLDRAGYTF; CDR3 DNA: TGTGCCGGCCTCGACAGGGCGGGCTACACCTTC
D gene: -; V gene: TRBV9; clone size: -; J gene: TRBJ2-3; CDR3 protein: CASSVDGNPSTDTQYF; CDR3 DNA: TGTGCCAGCAGCGTAGACGGAAACCCTAGCACAGATACGCAGTATTTT
D gene: TRBD2; V gene: TRBV4-3; clone size: -; J gene: TRBJ2-7; CDR3 protein: CASSQGWAGGSYEQYF; CDR3 DNA: TGCGCCAGCAGCCAAGGTTGGGCGGGAGGCTCCTACGAGCAGTACTTC
D gene: TRBD2; V gene: TRBV4-3; clone size: -; J gene: TRBJ2-4; CDR3 protein: CASSQDRASGGNIQYF; CDR3 DNA: TGCGCCAGCAGCCAAGATCGCGCTAGCGGGGGAAACATTCAGTACTTC
D gene: -; V gene: TRBV29-1; clone size: -; J gene: TRBJ2-7; CDR3 protein: CSVAPTAGSSYEQYF; CDR3 DNA: TGCAGCGTTGCCCCCACGGCAGGGAGCTCCTACGAGCAGTACTTC
D gene: -; V gene: TRBV4-3; clone size: -; J gene: TRBJ1-6; CDR3 protein: CASSQEDSSYNSPLHF; CDR3 DNA: TGCGCCAGCAGCCAAGAGGACAGCTCCTATAATTCACCCCTCCACTTT
D gene: -; V gene: TRBV7-9; clone size: -; J gene: TRBJ1-1; CDR3 protein: CASTEVLGTEAFF; CDR3 DNA: TGTGCCAGCACCGAGGTATTGGGCACTGAAGCTTTCTTT
D gene: -; V gene: TRBV6-2/TRBV6-3; clone size: few; J gene: TRBJ2-1; CDR3 protein: CASSYRDYNEQFF; CDR3 DNA: TGTGCCAGCAGTTACCGGGACTACAATGAGCAGTTCTTC
D gene: -; V gene: TRBV25-1; clone size: once; J gene: TRBJ1-5; CDR3 protein: CARRWGISNQPQHF; CDR3 DNA: TGTGCCAGAAGGTGGGGGATTAGCAATCAGCCCCAGCATTTT
D gene: -; V gene: TRBV2; clone size: -; J gene: TRBJ1-1; CDR3 protein: CASSESPRDTEAFF; CDR3 DNA: TGTGCCAGCAGTGAATCTCCCAGGGACACTGAAGCTTTCTTT
D gene: TRBD1; V gene: TRBV6-5; clone size: -; J gene: TRBJ2-7; CDR3 protein: CASSPDRDFEQYF; CDR3 DNA: TGTGCCAGCAGCCCGGACAGGGATTTTGAGCAGTACTTC
D gene: -; V gene: TRBV2; clone size: -; J gene: TRBJ1-2; CDR3 protein: CATRQTTYNVYGYTF; CDR3 DNA: TGTGCCACCAGACAGACAACCTACAATGTTTATGGCTACACCTTC